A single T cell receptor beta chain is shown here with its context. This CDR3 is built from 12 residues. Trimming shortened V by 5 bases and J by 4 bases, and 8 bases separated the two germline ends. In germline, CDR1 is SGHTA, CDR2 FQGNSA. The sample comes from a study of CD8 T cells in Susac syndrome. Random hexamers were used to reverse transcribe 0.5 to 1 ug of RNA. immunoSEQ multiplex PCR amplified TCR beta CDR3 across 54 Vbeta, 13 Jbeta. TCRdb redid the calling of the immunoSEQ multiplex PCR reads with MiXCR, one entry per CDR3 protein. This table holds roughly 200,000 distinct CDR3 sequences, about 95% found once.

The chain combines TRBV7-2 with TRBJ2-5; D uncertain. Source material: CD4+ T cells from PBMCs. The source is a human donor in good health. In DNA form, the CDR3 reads TGTGCCAGCAGCCCGCAGCTAGAGACCCAGTACTTC. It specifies CASSPQLETQYF.